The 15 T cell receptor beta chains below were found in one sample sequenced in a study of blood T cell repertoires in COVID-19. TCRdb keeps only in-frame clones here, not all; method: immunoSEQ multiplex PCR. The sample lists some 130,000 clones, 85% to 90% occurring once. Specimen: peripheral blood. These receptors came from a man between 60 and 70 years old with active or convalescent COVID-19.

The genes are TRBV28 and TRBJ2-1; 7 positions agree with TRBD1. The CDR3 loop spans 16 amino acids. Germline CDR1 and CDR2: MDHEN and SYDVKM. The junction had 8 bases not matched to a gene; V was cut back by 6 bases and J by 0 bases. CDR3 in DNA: TGTGCCAGCAGCTATCCGACAGGGTCCTCCTACAATGAGCAGTTCTTC. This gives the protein CASSYPTGSSYNEQFF.

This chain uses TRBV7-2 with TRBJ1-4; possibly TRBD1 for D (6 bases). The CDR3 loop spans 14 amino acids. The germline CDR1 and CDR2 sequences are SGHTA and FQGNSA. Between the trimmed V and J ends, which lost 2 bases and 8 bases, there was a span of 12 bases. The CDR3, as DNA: TGTGCCAGCAGCTTAAACAGGGTAGAGGAAAAACTGTTTTTT. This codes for CASSLNRVEEKLFF.

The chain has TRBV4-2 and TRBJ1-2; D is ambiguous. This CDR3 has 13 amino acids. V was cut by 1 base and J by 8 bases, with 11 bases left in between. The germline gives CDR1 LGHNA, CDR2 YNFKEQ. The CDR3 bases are TGTGCCAGCAGCCAAGCCACGTCGGGGGGCTACACCTTC. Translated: CASSQATSGGYTF.

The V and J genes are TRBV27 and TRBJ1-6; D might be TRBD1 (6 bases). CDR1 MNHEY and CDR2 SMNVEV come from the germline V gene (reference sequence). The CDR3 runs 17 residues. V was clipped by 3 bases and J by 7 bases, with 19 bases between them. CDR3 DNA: TGTGCCAGCAGTTTGAACCGACAGGCCCTTGCAAATTCACCCCTCCACTTT. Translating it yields CASSLNRQALANSPLHF.

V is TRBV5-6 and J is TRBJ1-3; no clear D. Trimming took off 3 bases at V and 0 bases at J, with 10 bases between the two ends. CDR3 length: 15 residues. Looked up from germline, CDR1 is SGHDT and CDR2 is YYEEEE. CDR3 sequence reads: CASSSPGPSGNTIYF. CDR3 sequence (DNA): TGTGCCAGCAGCTCCCCAGGTCCCTCTGGAAACACCATATATTTT.

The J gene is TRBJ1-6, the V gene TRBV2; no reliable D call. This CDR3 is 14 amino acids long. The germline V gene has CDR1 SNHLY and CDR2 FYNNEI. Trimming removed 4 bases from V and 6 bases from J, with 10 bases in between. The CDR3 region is CASSALVGNSPLHF. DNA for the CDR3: TGTGCCAGCAGTGCCCTTGTCGGTAATTCACCCCTCCACTTT. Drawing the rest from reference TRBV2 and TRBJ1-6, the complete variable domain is EPEVTQTPSHQVTQMGQEVILRCVPISNHLYFYWYRQILGQKVEFLVSFYNNEISEKSEIFDDQFSVERPDGSNFTLKIRSTKLEDSAMYFCASSALVGNSPLHFGNGTRLTVT.

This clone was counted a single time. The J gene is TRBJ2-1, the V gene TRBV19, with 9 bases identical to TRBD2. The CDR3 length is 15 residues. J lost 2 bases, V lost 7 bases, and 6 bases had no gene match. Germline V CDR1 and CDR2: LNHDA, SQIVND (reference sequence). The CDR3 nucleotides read TGTGCCAGTACCCCAGCTAGCGGGACCTACAATGAGCAGTTCTTC. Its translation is CASTPASGTYNEQFF.

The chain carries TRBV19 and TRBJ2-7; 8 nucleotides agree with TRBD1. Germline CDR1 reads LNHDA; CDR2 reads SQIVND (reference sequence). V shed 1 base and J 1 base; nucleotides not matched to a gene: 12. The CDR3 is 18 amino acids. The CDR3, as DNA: TGTGCCAGTAGTATAGTATTCCCAAGGGGACAGGAGTCCTACGAGCAGTACTTC. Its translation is CASSIVFPRGQESYEQYF.

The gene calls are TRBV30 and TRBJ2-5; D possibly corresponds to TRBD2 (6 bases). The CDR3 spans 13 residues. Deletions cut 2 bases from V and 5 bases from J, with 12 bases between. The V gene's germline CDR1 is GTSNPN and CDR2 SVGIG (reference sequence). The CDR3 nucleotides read TGTGCCTGGAGTACTATCGGGGGTGAGACCCAGTACTTC. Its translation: CAWSTIGGETQYF.

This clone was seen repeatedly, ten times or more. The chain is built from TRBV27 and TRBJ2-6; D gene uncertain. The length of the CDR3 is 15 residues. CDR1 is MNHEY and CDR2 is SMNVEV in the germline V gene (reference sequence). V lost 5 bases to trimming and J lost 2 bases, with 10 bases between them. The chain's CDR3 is CASSLRPAGANVLTF. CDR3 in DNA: TGTGCCAGCAGTCTCCGTCCCGCTGGGGCCAACGTCCTGACTTTC.

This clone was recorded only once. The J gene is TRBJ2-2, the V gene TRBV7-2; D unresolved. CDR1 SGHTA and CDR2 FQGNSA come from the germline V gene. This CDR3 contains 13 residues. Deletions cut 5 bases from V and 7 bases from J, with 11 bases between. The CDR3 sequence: CASSQFDSGELFF. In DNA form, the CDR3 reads TGTGCCAGCAGCCAATTCGATAGCGGGGAGCTGTTTTTT.

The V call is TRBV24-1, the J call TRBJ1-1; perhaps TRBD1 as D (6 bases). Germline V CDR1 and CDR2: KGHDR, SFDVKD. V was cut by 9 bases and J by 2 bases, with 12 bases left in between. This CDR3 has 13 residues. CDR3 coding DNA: TGTGCCACCGAAAAGGGGGTAAACACTGAAGCTTTCTTT. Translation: CATEKGVNTEAFF.

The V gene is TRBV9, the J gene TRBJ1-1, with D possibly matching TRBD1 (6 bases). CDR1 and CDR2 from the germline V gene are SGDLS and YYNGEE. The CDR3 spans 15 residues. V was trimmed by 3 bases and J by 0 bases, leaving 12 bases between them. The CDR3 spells CASSAPTGLNTEAFF. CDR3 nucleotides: TGTGCCAGCAGCGCCCCCACAGGGCTGAACACTGAAGCTTTCTTT.

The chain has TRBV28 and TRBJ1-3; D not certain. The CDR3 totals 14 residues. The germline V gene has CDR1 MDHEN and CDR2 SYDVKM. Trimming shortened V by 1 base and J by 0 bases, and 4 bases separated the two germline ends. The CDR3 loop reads CASSLYGSGNTIYF. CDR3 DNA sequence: TGTGCCAGCAGTTTATACGGCTCTGGAAACACCATATATTTT.

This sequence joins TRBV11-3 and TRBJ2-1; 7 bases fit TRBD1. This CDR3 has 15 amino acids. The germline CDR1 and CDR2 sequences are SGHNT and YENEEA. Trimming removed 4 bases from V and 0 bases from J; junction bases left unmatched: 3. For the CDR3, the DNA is TGTGCCAGCAGCTCCGGGGACAGCTCCTACAATGAGCAGTTCTTC. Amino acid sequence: CASSSGDSSYNEQFF.